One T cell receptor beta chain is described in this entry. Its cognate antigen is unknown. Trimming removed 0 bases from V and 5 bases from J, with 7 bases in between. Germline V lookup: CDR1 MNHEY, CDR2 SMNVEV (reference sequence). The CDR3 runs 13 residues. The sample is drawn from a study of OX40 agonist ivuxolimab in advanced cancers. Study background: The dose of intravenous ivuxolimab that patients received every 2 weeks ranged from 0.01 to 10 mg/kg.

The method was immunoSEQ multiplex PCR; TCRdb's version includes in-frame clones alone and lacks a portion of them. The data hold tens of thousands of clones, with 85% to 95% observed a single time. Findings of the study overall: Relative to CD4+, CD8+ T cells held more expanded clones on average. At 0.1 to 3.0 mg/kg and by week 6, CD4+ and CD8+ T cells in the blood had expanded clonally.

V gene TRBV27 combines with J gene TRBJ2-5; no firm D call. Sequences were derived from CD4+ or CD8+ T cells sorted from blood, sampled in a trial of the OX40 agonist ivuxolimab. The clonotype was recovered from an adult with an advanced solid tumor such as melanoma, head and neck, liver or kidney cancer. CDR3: CASSLSFSETQYF. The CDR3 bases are TGTGCCAGCAGTTTATCCTTCTCTGAGACCCAGTACTTC.